This T cell receptor beta chain was sequenced in a study of cytomegalovirus exposure and HLA in healthy donors. The overall study: A prior study identified 100 million to 130 million unique TCR beta sequences from some 180 million T cells.

The J segment lost 6 bases and the V segment lost 5 bases, leaving 12 bases of the junction unmatched. Germline CDR1 SGHVS, CDR2 FNYEAQ. This CDR3 region has 16 residues. Regarding the study as a whole: The authors later found HLA-associated TCR beta chains more clonally expanded than equally common others. Later on, a genetic analysis was performed. It linked a missense variant in DCLRE1C with V- and J-gene trimming of TCR beta. The likely origin of a cluster of highly shared sequence variants was a sequencing artifact.

Amplification used 60 Vbeta primers and 13 Jbeta primers. Clones were read by immunoSEQ multiplex PCR, and TCRdb kept only the in-frame ones, dropping some. The profile shows over 150,000 clones, about 75% of them singletons. Points on this clone: Its antigen is unidentified.

This sequence joins TRBV7-6 and TRBJ1-2; the match to TRBD1 covers 10 bases. The TCR comes from a young man in good health and CMV-seronegative. Sequenced input: PBMCs. For the CDR3, the DNA is TGTGCCAGCAGCCTACTAACGGACAGGGGGTGGGATGGCTACACCTTC. It is translated as CASSLLTDRGWDGYTF.